The clone carrying this TCR beta chain was seen repeatedly, ten times or more. Its antigen remains unknown. Individual cDNA molecules received unique molecular identifiers. TCRdb itself ran the 5' RACE reads through MiXCR, one entry per CDR3 protein. This sample has 60,000 to 75,000 distinct CDR3 sequences, with approximately 12% found just once. The data stem from a study of early T cells in non-severe SARS-CoV-2 infection. Study-level background: The authors sequenced bulk RNA from unsorted whole blood, leaving chains unpaired. Study-level findings and limits: Using VDJdb, the matching emphasized anti-spike CD8 responses while missing private and CD4 specificities.

The CDR3 is 15 amino acids. The V and J ends lost 0 bases and 2 bases, in that order; junction bases with no gene match: 4. Germline loops: CDR1 SGHRS, CDR2 YFSETQ. The chain employs TRBV5-1 and TRBJ1-2; 7 bases are a match to TRBD1. The receptor comes from an adult who was a healthcare worker with PCR-confirmed SARS-CoV-2 infection or an uninfected control (not recorded which). Source material: whole blood. CDR3 DNA sequence: TGCGCCAGCAGCTTGGAATGGGGACAGAACTATGGCTACACCTTC. Residues: CASSLEWGQNYGYTF.